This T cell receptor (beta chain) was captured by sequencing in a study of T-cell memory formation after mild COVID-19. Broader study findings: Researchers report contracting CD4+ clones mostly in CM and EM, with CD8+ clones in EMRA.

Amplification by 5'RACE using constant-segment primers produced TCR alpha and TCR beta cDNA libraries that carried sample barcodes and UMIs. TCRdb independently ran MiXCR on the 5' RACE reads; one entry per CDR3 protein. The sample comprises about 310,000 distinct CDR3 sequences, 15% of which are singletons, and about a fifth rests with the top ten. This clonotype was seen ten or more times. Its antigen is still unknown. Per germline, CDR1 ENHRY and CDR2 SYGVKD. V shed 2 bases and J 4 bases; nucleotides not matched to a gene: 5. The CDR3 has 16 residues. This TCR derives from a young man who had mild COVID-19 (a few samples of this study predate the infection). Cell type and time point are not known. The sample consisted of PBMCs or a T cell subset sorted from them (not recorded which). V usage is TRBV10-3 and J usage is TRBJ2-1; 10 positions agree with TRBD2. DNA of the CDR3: TGTGCCATCAGTGAGCCCGAGCGGGGGGGGTACAATGAGCAGTTCTTC. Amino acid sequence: CAISEPERGGYNEQFF.